The rows below give T cell receptor beta chains drawn from one sample of a study of CD8 T cells in Susac syndrome. TCRdb called the immunoSEQ multiplex PCR reads again in MiXCR, with one record for every CDR3 protein. The sample carries some 150,000 distinct CDR3 sequences, roughly 94% recorded once. Sequencing input: CD4+ T cells from PBMCs. These receptors all stem from a human donor in good health. Each CDR3 is given with its conserved first and last residue. D genes are given only for firm matches. Not all rows give a size; the values are once, few, many and, for expanded clones, a class.

CDR3nt,CDR3aa,len,abundance,d_gene,v_gene,j_gene
TGTGCCAGCAGCCAAGCAGGGATGTACAATCAGCCCCAGCATTTT,CASSQAGMYNQPQHF,15,NA,NA,TRBV16,TRBJ1-5
TGCAGTGCTACCCAGGGGCATGGGAACAATCAGCCCCAGCATTTT,CSATQGHGNNQPQHF,15,once,NA,TRBV20-1,TRBJ1-5
TGTGCCAGCTCACCACCGTCTGGGCAAGAGACCCAGTACTTC,CASSPPSGQETQYF,14,NA,NA,TRBV18,TRBJ2-5
TGTGCCAGCAGCGTACAGCCCCGTGGGACAGGTAATGAGCAGTTCTTC,CASSVQPRGTGNEQFF,16,NA,TRBD1,TRBV9,TRBJ2-1
TGTGCCAGCAGCCCGCGCCAGGGGGGTCCCTACGAGCAGTACTTC,CASSPRQGGPYEQYF,15,NA,NA,TRBV7-2,TRBJ2-7
TGTGCCAGCAGCTTAGCCCGACTTGAGACCCAGTACTTC,CASSLARLETQYF,13,NA,NA,TRBV7-6,TRBJ2-5
TGTGCCAGCAGTTTAACTGGGGTGAGGCGTGAGACCCAGTACTTC,CASSLTGVRRETQYF,15,NA,NA,TRBV12-3/TRBV12-4,TRBJ2-5
TGCAGTGCCGCGTACAGGGACGGCGGAAACACCATATATTTT,CSAAYRDGGNTIYF,14,NA,NA,TRBV20-1,TRBJ1-3
TGTGCCAGCTCCCCCGGGGGACTAGCGGACCCCTACGAGCAGTACTTC,CASSPGGLADPYEQYF,16,once,TRBD2,TRBV18,TRBJ2-7
TGTGCCAGCAGTTTAGATAGGAAGGGCGGTGGCTACACCTTC,CASSLDRKGGGYTF,14,NA,NA,TRBV12-3/TRBV12-4,TRBJ1-2
TGTGCCAGCTCACCTATGACAGGGTTGGATGAGCAGTTCTTC,CASSPMTGLDEQFF,14,NA,TRBD1,TRBV18,TRBJ2-1
TGTGCCAGCAGCTTAGAGGGACAGGGTAAGAATGAGCAGTTCTTC,CASSLEGQGKNEQFF,15,NA,TRBD1,TRBV11-2,TRBJ2-1